This T cell receptor beta chain emerged from a study of CD8+CD57+ T cells in acquired aplastic anemia. On this clonotype itself: Its specificity is unknown. Since a much larger clone is just one base distant, this may be a read error.

Findings and limits, study-wide: Both patients and controls carried the same twenty-nine CD8+ CDR3 sequences.

The template for TCR beta VDJ and CDR3 sequence profiling was genomic DNA. TCRdb called the reads again in MiXCR, with one record for every CDR3 protein. Of under 200,000 distinct CDR3 sequences in the sample, around half were seen once. All patients picked for sequencing had shown, by flow cytometry, an expansion of CD8+CD57+ cells. Per the germline V gene, CDR1 is SGHNT and CDR2 is YYREEE (reference sequence). Trimming took off 6 bases at V and 10 bases at J, with 16 bases between the two ends. The CDR3 totals 13 residues. The source of this sequence is a human donor with aplastic anemia. The V gene is TRBV5-4, the J gene TRBJ2-2, with D perhaps matching TRBD1 (6 bases). Sequenced: sorted CD4+, CD8+, or CD8+CD57+ T cells (not recorded which) from PBMCs. The CDR3 is CASNLSAGEELFF. CDR3 DNA sequence: TGTGCCAGCAACTTATCGGCAGGGGAGGAGCTGTTTTTT. The full variable domain, with the rest looked up from reference TRBV5-4 and TRBJ2-2, is ETGVTQSPTHLIKTRGQQVTLRCSSQSGHNTVSWYQQALGQGPQFIFQYYREEENGRGNFPPRFSGLQFPNYSSELNVNALELDDSALYLCASNLSAGEELFFGEGSRLTVL.